The present entry profiles one TCR beta chain with its context. Its antigen remains unidentified. Base qualities are missing; no much larger clone stands one base away. The sample comes from a study of OX40 agonist ivuxolimab in advanced cancers. About the investigation overall: The costimulatory receptor OX40 (CD134) was targeted by ivuxolimab, a fully human IgG2 agonistic monoclonal antibody. Patients were allowed to have had prior anti-PD-1, anti-PD-L1 or anti-CTLA-4 therapy, and roughly 40% of the dose-escalation patients had been treated with checkpoint inhibitors. Of the approximately 50 patients in dose escalation, some 20 had hepatocellular carcinoma, some 15 had melanoma, 9 had renal cell carcinoma and 9 had head and neck cancer. Three dose-escalation patients achieved partial responses, one with hepatocellular carcinoma and two with cutaneous melanoma. Intravenous ivuxolimab was administered to patients every 2 weeks at six dose levels: 0.01, 0.1, 0.3, 1.5, 3 and 10 mg/kg. The paper covers the monotherapy dose-escalation part of the phase I ivuxolimab trial, which included N of about 50 patients. Peripheral TCRbeta sequencing was intended to test whether TCR sequence diversity was altered and clonal T-cell expansion was caused by ivuxolimab. The dose-escalation cohort was approximately 83% male with a mean age of about 58 years, ranging from roughly 20 to 80. Study-wide findings and limitations: Partial responders in the 0.1-3.0 mg/kg groups had among the lowest normalized peripheral clonal expansion, especially among CD8+ T cells. Low levels of normalized T-cell clonal expansion were also seen in some patients who did not respond. After ivuxolimab, more expanded clones were found on average in CD8+ T cells than in CD4+ T cells. At doses from 0.1 to 3.0 mg/kg, clonal expansion was seen in both CD4+ and CD8+ blood T cells between baseline and week 6. Antigen specificity was not determined for the clonally expanded peripheral T cells.

Via the germline V gene, CDR1 is SGHTA and CDR2 FQGTGA. The V end gives up 3 bases and the J end 3 bases, leaving 2 bases in the junction not matched to a gene. The CDR3 contains 13 residues, cysteine and phenylalanine counted. The retained sequence is limited to the CDR3, 39 bases, with the frame set at the first base. To sequence the TCRbeta CDR3 region, genomic DNA was isolated from the sorted cells. The immunoSEQ Assay was used to sequence the TCRbeta CDR3 regions. Entries here come from immuneACCESS through TCRdb and include only in-frame sequences with V and J called. Some clones fail to appear in such tables; in the studies checked, an unresolved V gene covers under half of the shortfall, and the cause of the remainder is unknown. The sample records some 50,000 clones, approximately 90% of which are singletons. The ten largest clones represent 5.4% of the sample. The trial excluded patients who had a history of autoimmune disease or were on systemic immunosuppression. In every dose cohort, peripheral blood was drawn for TCR sequencing at baseline, cycle 4 day 1, and cycle 7 day 1. Samples were obtained from an open-label, multicenter, first-in-human phase I dose-escalation trial of ivuxolimab. The trial enrolled adults with locally advanced or metastatic head and neck squamous cell, hepatocellular, melanoma or renal cell carcinoma. Before TCR sequencing, CD4+ T cells and CD8+ T cells from peripheral blood were sorted into separate populations.

The clonotype was recovered from an adult with an advanced solid tumor such as melanoma, head and neck, liver or kidney cancer. Recombination joined TRBV7-3 with TRBJ2-7; TRBD1 aligns with 7 central bases. The specimen was CD4+ or CD8+ T cells sorted from blood, collected in a trial of the OX40 agonist ivuxolimab. The CDR3 here reads CASSLNRGYEQYF. The DNA is as follows: TGTGCCAGCAGCTTGAACAGGGGCTACGAGCAGTACTTC.